This TCR beta chain was retrieved from a study of blood T cell repertoires in COVID-19 (dated by TCRdb to between 2020 and 2021). About the full investigation: Samples covering the acute and convalescent phases of COVID-19 were provided by collaborators in the United States, Italy and Spain. The repertoires were made available in a free public database intended to serve as a resource for research on the immune response to SARS-CoV-2. Samples came from the ongoing ImmuneRACE study (first 160 participants) plus 1,254 subjects from 6 global collaborators. The prospective study material was composed of cDNA or gDNA derived from T cells, B-cell-depleted T cells, or PBMCs. Sample metadata almost always included a de-identified subject ID, COVID-19 status, age in years and sex. Subjects who had been exposed to COVID-19, were actively infected with it, or had recovered from it provided the deeply sampled blood TCRbeta repertoires that made up the dataset. Where available, HLA class I and class II types were obtained from metadata supplied by the sample provider rather than from assay-based typing.

CDR1 and CDR2 were assigned from the germline V gene as MNHNS and SASEGT. Trimming accounts for 4 bases at V and 5 bases at J, while the number of junction bases matched to no gene is 8. Including the terminal cysteine and phenylalanine, the CDR3 comprises 16 residues. CDR3 DNA only is kept here, 48 bases in frame from base 1. TCRbeta CDR3 regions were amplified from genomic DNA using the immunoSEQ Assay, a bias-controlled multiplex PCR. On the authors' methods: The number of nucleated cells in each sample was estimated by amplification of reference gene primers within the assay. Sequence reads were collapsed and filtered to measure the absolute abundance of every unique TCRbeta CDR3 rearrangement. Productive Simpson clonality was computed per sample as the square root of Simpson's diversity index over productive rearrangements. The immuneACCESS repertoire file appears here via TCRdb, limited to in-frame rearrangements. These files lack a portion of the clones; in checked studies, under half of the deficit traces to unresolved V genes, and the cause of the others is not known. Clone size and the V and J calls come from that table; the DNA yielded D and trimming. The sample includes 95,000 to 100,000 clones, with 85% observed a single time. The biggest ten clones account for around 2% of the sample.

Overall results and qualifications from the work: The quantity of clinical and demographic metadata differed by source and by participant and was supplied without curation.

Comments on this clone: Its antigen remains undetermined. No qualities accompany the bases; no much larger clone lies one base away.

Whole blood was collected in K2EDTA tubes by collaborating institutions according to the institutions' own protocols. For TCRbeta analysis, collaborator samples were shipped as frozen whole blood, as isolated PBMCs, or as DNA extracted from either sample type. This clonotype originated in an older woman with active or convalescent COVID-19. The chain links TRBV6-1 with TRBJ2-7, and TRBD2 aligns with 13 junction nucleotides. The sequencing sample was made of peripheral blood. CDR3 protein: CASSGGLAGNGNEQYF. The nucleotides read TGTGCCAGCAGTGGGGGACTAGCGGGGAACGGGAACGAGCAGTACTTC.